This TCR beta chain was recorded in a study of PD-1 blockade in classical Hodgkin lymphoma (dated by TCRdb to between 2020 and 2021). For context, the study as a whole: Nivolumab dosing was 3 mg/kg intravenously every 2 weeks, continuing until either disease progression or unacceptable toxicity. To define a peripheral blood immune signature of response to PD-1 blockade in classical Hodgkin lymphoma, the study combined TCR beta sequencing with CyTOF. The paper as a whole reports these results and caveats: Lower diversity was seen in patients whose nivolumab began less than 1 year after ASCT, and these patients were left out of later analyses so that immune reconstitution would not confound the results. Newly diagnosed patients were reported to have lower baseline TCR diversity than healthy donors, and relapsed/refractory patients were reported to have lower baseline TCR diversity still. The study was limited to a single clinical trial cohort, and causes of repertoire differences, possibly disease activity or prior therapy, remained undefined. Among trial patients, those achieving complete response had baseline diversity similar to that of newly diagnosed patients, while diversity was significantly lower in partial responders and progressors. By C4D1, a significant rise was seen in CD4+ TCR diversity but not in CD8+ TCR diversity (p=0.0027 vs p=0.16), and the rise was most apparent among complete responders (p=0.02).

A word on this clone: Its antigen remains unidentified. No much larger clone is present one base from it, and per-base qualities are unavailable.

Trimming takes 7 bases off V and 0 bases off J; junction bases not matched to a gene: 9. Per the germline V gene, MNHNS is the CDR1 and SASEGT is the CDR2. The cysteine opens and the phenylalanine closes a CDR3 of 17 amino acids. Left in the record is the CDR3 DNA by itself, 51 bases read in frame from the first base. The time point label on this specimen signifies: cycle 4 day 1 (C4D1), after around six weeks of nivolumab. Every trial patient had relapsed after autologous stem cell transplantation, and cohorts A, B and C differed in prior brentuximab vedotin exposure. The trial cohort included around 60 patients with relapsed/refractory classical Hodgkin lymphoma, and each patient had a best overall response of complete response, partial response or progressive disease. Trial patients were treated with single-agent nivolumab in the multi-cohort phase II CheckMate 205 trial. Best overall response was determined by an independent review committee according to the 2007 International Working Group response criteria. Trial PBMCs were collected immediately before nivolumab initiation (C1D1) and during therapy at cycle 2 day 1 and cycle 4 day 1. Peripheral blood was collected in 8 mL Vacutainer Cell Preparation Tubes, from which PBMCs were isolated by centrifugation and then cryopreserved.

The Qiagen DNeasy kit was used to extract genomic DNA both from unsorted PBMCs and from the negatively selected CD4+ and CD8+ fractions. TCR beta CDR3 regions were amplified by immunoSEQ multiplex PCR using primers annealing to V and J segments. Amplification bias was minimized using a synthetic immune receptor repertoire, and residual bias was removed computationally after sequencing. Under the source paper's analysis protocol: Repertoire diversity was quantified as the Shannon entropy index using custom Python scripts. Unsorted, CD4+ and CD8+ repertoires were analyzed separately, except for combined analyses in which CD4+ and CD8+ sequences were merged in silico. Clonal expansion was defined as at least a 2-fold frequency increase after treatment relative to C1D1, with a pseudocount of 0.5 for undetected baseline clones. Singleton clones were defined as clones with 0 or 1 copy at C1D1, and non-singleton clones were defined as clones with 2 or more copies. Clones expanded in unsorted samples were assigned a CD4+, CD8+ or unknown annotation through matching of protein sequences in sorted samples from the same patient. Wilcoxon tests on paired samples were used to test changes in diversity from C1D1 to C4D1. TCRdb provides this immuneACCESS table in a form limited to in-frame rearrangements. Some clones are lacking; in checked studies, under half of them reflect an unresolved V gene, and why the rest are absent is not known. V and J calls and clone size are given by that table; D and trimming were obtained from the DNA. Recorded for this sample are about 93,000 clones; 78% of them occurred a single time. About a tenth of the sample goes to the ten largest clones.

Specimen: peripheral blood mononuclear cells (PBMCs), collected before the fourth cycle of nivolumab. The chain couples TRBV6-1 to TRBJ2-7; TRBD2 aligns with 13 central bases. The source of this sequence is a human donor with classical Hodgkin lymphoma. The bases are TGTGCCAGCACTGACGGACTAGCGGGGGCCCGCTCCTACGAGCAGTACTTC. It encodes CASTDGLAGARSYEQYF.